The 27 T cell receptor beta chains below all came from one sample that was sequenced in a study of T cell repertoires in cytomegalovirus infection. TCRdb independently ran MiXCR on the reads; one entry per CDR3 protein. This table holds roughly 600,000 distinct CDR3 sequences, 20% to 25% found once. Sequenced: CD8+ T cells from PBMCs. These receptors were obtained from a human donor in good health (CMV status not recorded). Some clones in this sample may be carry-over from other donors' samples.

The chain links TRBV2 to TRBJ2-7; D possibly matches TRBD1 or TRBD2 (5 bases each). V was cut by 2 bases and J by 2 bases, with 10 bases left in between. Germline assignment: CDR1 SNHLY and CDR2 FYNNEI. CDR3 length: 14 amino acids. This CDR3 is CASSEKGPTYEQYV. CDR3 coding DNA: TGTGCCAGCAGTGAAAAGGGACCTACCTACGAGCAGTACGTC.

As for this clonotype: A read error may explain this, as a much larger clone is one base away. V usage is TRBV7-2 and J usage is TRBJ2-5, with D possibly being TRBD2 (6 bases). The germline CDR1 and CDR2 sequences are SGHTA and FQGNSA. The CDR3 covers 15 residues. This chain's CDR3 is CANSFYGGIQETQYF. The CDR3 DNA follows: TGTGCCAACAGCTTTTACGGGGGAATCCAAGAGACCCAGTACTTC.

This clonotype was detected a few times. The V call is TRBV28, the J call TRBJ1-5; the D is unclear. The CDR3 length is 15 residues. Per germline, CDR1 MDHEN and CDR2 SYDVKM. V dropped 2 bases and J dropped 1 base, with 9 bases sitting between them. The CDR3 DNA reads TGTGCCAGCAGTTTAGTGGGCGAAAGCAATCAGCCCCAGCATTTT. Its protein is CASSLVGESNQPQHF.

The chain uses TRBV12-3 or TRBV12-4 and TRBJ1-2; 8 bases fit TRBD1. V trimming: 4 bases; J trimming: 6 bases; junction bases outside the gene matches: 13. This CDR3 has 16 amino acids. CDR3 DNA: TGTGCCAGCAGTTGGCCAACTTCGGACAGGGAGCATGGCTACACCTTC. Translating gives CASSWPTSDREHGYTF.

About this clonotype: Germline is not matched at one junction end, which may reflect a read error. The V call is TRBV12-3 or TRBV12-4, the J call TRBJ1-3, with D possibly matching TRBD1 (6 bases). The CDR3 runs to 16 residues. Written as DNA, the CDR3 is TGTGCCAGCAGTGGGGGCCGGGGGGCCCGGCGAAACATCATATATTTT. Translated: CASSGGRGARRNIIYF.

This chain links TRBV28 with TRBJ2-1, with a possible D match to TRBD2 (6 bases). This CDR3 comprises 15 residues. Between the trimmed V and J ends, which lost 10 bases and 0 bases, there was a span of 16 bases. CDR1 is MDHEN and CDR2 is SYDVKM in the germline V gene. The CDR3 loop reads CATKGTLSSYNEQFF. Here the CDR3 DNA reads TGTGCCACCAAGGGGACTTTGAGCTCCTACAATGAGCAGTTCTTC.

This clonotype has a handful of counts. The chain has TRBV2 and TRBJ2-7; D remains unclear. The CDR3 is made up of 11 amino acids. Deletions cut 7 bases from V and 0 bases from J, with 4 bases between. Germline V gene lookup returns CDR1 SNHLY and CDR2 FYNNEI. The CDR3 DNA sequence: TGTGCCAGCACCTTCTCCTACGAGCAGTACGTC. This translates into CASTFSYEQYV.

V is TRBV12-3 or TRBV12-4 and J is TRBJ2-1; 8 positions match TRBD2. The CDR3 spans 16 residues. Trimming cost V 4 bases and J 7 bases; bases outside gene matches: 12. The CDR3 DNA sequence: TGTGCCAGCAGTTCCCCGGATAGCGGGGTGTTTAATGAGCAGTTCTTC. It is translated as CASSSPDSGVFNEQFF.

This clonotype was detected many times. The chain couples TRBV7-9 to TRBJ2-3; weak D call: TRBD2 (5 bases). Per germline, CDR1 SEHNR and CDR2 FQNEAQ (reference sequence). With 5 bases removed from V and 4 bases from J, the gap between germline ends came to 16 bases. This CDR3 contains 15 residues. CDR3 bases: TGTGCCAGCAGCCTACTAGTGATGACCCCAGATACGCAGTATTTT. This translates into CASSLLVMTPDTQYF.

As DNA, the CDR3 is TGTGCCAGTAGTGCCCGACAGGGAGCCCCCCGCCCTGAAGCTTTCTTT. It specifies CASSARQGAPRPEAFF. The chain is built from TRBV19 and TRBJ1-1; 7 positions match TRBD1. CDR1 LNHDA and CDR2 SQIVND come from the germline V gene (reference sequence). V gave up 5 bases and J gave up 6 bases; unmatched junction bases: 15. The CDR3 runs 16 residues. The complete variable domain, with remaining parts taken from reference TRBV19 and TRBJ1-1, reads DGGITQSPKYLFRKEGQNVTLSCEQNLNHDAMYWYRQDPGQGLRLIYYSQIVNDFQKGDIAEGYSVSREKKESFPLTVTSAQKNPTAFYLCASSARQGAPRPEAFFGQGTRLTVV.

The CDR3 DNA reads TGTGCCAGCAGTTCCATCGGACAGGGGATCACAGATACGCAGTATTTT. This sequence encodes CASSSIGQGITDTQYF. The rearrangement uses TRBV6-6 and TRBJ2-3, with 9 bases identical to TRBD1. V gave up 4 bases and J gave up 2 bases; unmatched junction bases: 7. CDR1 and CDR2 from the germline V gene are MNHNY and SVGAGI (reference sequence). The CDR3 is made up of 16 amino acids.

The chain uses TRBV24-1 and TRBJ2-2; D gene uncertain. The CDR3 has 12 amino acids. Trimming took 5 bases from V and 9 from J, leaving 9 bases between them. The germline CDR1 and CDR2 sequences are KGHDR and SFDVKD. Here the CDR3 DNA reads TGTGCCACCAGTGCCAAAGGCAGGGAGCTGTTTTTT. Its protein is CATSAKGRELFF.

Worth noting for this clonotype: This clone may be a read error of a much larger clone one base away. The J gene is TRBJ2-1, the V gene TRBV6-5, with no clear D. The V end was cut by 4 bases, the J end by 12 bases, with 16 bases between. From germline, CDR1 is MNHEY and CDR2 SVGAGI. This CDR3 has 13 residues. The CDR3 DNA sequence: TGTGCCAGCAGTTTCCAAGTGGTGGATGGGCAGTTCTTC. Translation gives CASSFQVVDGQFF.

The chain uses TRBV2 and TRBJ1-5; unclear D gene. V was cut by 2 bases and J by 3 bases, with 2 bases left in between. Germline assignment: CDR1 SNHLY and CDR2 FYNNEI. The CDR3 consists of 12 residues. CDR3 DNA sequence: TGTGCCAGCAGTGAATACAATCAGCCCCAGCATTTT. This sequence encodes CASSEYNQPQHF.

Of note for this clonotype: One end of the junction is discordant with germline, which a read error may explain. The chain recombines TRBV28 with TRBJ2-3; D gene ambiguous. Per germline, CDR1 MDHEN and CDR2 SYDVKM. CDR3 size: 17 residues. CDR3 nucleotides: TGTGTCAGCAGTTTACCCTCGGCAGGCAGGTCCCCAGATACGCAGTATTTT. Its protein is CVSSLPSAGRSPDTQYF.

The rearrangement links TRBV27 to TRBJ2-2; 9 bases are shared with TRBD2. Germline values: CDR1 MNHEY, CDR2 SMNVEV (reference sequence). This CDR3 has 16 amino acids. Losses at the gene ends were 7 bases for V and 2 bases for J; bases not matched to a gene: 8. The CDR3 is CASTFSSGENTGELFF. CDR3 nucleotide sequence: TGTGCCAGCACCTTTTCTAGCGGGGAAAACACCGGGGAGCTGTTTTTT.

This clonotype was found a few times. The chain is built from TRBV28 and TRBJ2-1; D remains unclear. Trimming left V 1 base short and J 4 bases short, with 8 bases between. CDR3 length: 14 amino acids. Germline CDR1 MDHEN, CDR2 SYDVKM. CDR3 bases: TGTGCCAGCAGTTTATCGACACCTTACAATGAGCAGTTCTTC. Translation gives CASSLSTPYNEQFF. Looking up the rest from reference TRBV28 and TRBJ2-1 gives the full variable domain: DVKVTQSSRYLVKRTGEKVFLECVQDMDHENMFWYRQDPGLGLRLIYFSYDVKMKEKGDIPEGYSVSREKKERFSLILESASTNQTSMYLCASSLSTPYNEQFFGPGTRLTVL.

This clonotype came up a few times. The chain has TRBV7-9 and TRBJ2-7; D unclear. CDR3 size: 11 residues. Trimming removed 7 bases from V and 3 bases from J, with 7 bases in between. Germline lookup yields CDR1 SEHNR and CDR2 FQNEAQ (reference sequence). This CDR3 reads CASTHNYEQYF. For the CDR3, the DNA is TGTGCCAGCACCCACAACTACGAGCAGTACTTC.

This clonotype was detected ten times or more. J is TRBJ1-1 and V is TRBV7-9; no firm D call. Germline V gives CDR1 SEHNR, CDR2 FQNEAQ (reference sequence). The CDR3 spans 14 residues. V dropped 5 bases and J dropped 4 bases, with 14 bases sitting between them. In nucleotides, the CDR3 is TGTGCCAGCAGCGACGATTTCCCAATCACTGAAGCTTTCTTT. It specifies CASSDDFPITEAFF.

This clonotype was seen repeatedly, ten times or more. The chain is built from TRBV7-6 and TRBJ2-2; TRBD1 matches at 7 bases. The V gene end was trimmed by 5 bases and the J gene end by 1 base; junction bases not matched to a gene: 13. Germline V lookup: CDR1 SGHVS, CDR2 FNYEAQ. CDR3 length: 18 residues. CDR3: CASSDIARTGQNTGELFF. The CDR3, as DNA: TGTGCCAGCAGCGACATAGCCCGGACAGGACAGAACACCGGGGAGCTGTTTTTT.

The gene calls are TRBV25-1 and TRBJ1-2; possibly TRBD1 for D (5 bases). The CDR3 is 13 amino acids. Germline CDR1 is MGHDK and CDR2 is SYGVNS. The germline V and J ends were trimmed by 6 bases and 3 bases, with 11 bases remaining between them. CDR3 coding DNA: TGTGCCAGCAGGCCAGGGTCTGACTATGGCTACACCTTC. Its translation is CASRPGSDYGYTF.

The chain carries TRBV28 and TRBJ1-5; tentative D call: TRBD1 (5 bases). The CDR3 loop spans 12 amino acids. V lost 11 bases, J lost 6 bases, and 14 bases lay in between. Germline V gives CDR1 MDHEN, CDR2 SYDVKM. As DNA, the CDR3 is TGTGCCGCCTTGGGGGGGACTCAGCCCCAGCATTTT. Its protein product is CAALGGTQPQHF.

The chain joins TRBV11-2 to TRBJ2-2; D possibly corresponds to TRBD1 (6 bases). CDR1 is SGHAT, CDR2 FQNNGV, per germline. Deletions cut 3 bases from V and 4 bases from J, with 15 bases between. The CDR3 loop spans 16 amino acids. The CDR3 DNA follows: TGTGCCAGCAGCTTGAGGGTACAGGGCAGCACCGGGGAGCTGTTTTTT. The encoded protein is CASSLRVQGSTGELFF.

This clonotype was recorded a few times. This sequence may be a read error, since a much larger clone differs from it by one base. CDR3 sequence reads: CVSTAHYPEEETQYF. In DNA form, the CDR3 reads TGTGTCAGCACCGCCCATTACCCCGAGGAAGAGACCCAGTACTTC. The chain couples TRBV7-2 to TRBJ2-5, with unresolved D. CDR3 size: 15 residues. Germline CDR1 reads SGHTA; CDR2 reads FQGNSA.

This clonotype occurred a few times. This chain links TRBV6-5 with TRBJ1-6; unclear D gene. With 5 bases removed from V and 5 bases from J, the gap between germline ends came to 16 bases. Germline V gives CDR1 MNHEY, CDR2 SVGAGI. The CDR3 is 16 residues long. In nucleotides, the CDR3 is TGTGCCAGCAGTATACAAACACCCCCCCATAATTCACCCCTCCACTTT. It is translated as CASSIQTPPHNSPLHF.

This chain joins TRBV9 and TRBJ2-1; TRBD1 aligns across 7 bases. V shed 0 bases, J shed 2 bases, and the junction held 11 bases outside the gene matches. Per the germline V gene, CDR1 is SGDLS and CDR2 is YYNGEE. The CDR3 runs 18 residues. This CDR3 is CASSVADPGQMTYNEQFF. The CDR3 DNA sequence: TGTGCCAGCAGCGTAGCGGACCCGGGACAGATGACCTACAATGAGCAGTTCTTC.

A note on this clonotype: The junction does not match germline at one end; this may be a read error. The chain uses TRBV7-4 and TRBJ2-5; TRBD2 is a possible D gene (6 bases). The CDR3 is made up of 15 amino acids. Germline CDR1 SGHVT, CDR2 SQSDAQ. The CDR3 reads CASSPPVAAQEIQYF. The DNA for the CDR3 is TGTGCCAGCAGCCCCCCAGTAGCGGCCCAAGAGATCCAGTACTTC.